This T cell receptor beta chain was documented in a study of CD8+ T cells in alopecia areata. Sequencing templates came from extracted RNA that was reverse transcribed into cDNA. Sequencing used immunoSEQ multiplex PCR; TCRdb keeps in-frame clones, though not all of them. This sample carries approximately 150,000 clones, roughly 48% of them seen once, and the ten largest clones take around 7%. Material for sequencing was CD4+ T cells sorted from blood. The receptor was derived from a human donor with alopecia areata.

The CDR3 sequence is CSVRQDFSGNTIYF. CDR3 nucleotide sequence: TGCAGCGTTCGACAGGATTTCTCTGGAAACACCATATATTTT. The chain joins TRBV29-1 to TRBJ1-3, with TRBD1 as a possible D gene (6 bases). The CDR3 extends over 14 amino acids. The ends were cut back, 5 bases at V and 0 bases at J, with 11 bases in the middle. Germline CDR1 and CDR2: SQVTM and ANQGSEA.